Shown below are 9 T cell receptor beta chains from a single sample sequenced in a study of T cell responses to AZD1222 COVID-19 vaccine. The table came from immunoSEQ multiplex PCR; TCRdb's copy has only in-frame clones and leaves some out. The sample contains around 84,000 clones, 80% to 90% of which appear only once. Sequenced here: peripheral blood, sampled on day 0 of AZD1222 vaccination. These receptors were taken from an adult in good health.

The chain combines TRBV10-3 with TRBJ2-7; a possible D gene is TRBD1 (8 bases). The length of the CDR3 is 17 residues. Trimming removed 3 bases from V and 6 bases from J, with 24 bases in between. CDR1 ENHRY and CDR2 SYGVKD come from the germline V gene. The CDR3 DNA sequence: TGTGCCATCAGTGACTCTTTGACAGGGGCGGCTAGCGGCGAGCAGTACTTC. It encodes CAISDSLTGAASGEQYF.

The chain uses TRBV29-1 and TRBJ1-4, with D hard to call. The germline gives CDR1 SQVTM, CDR2 ANQGSEA. With 0 bases removed from V and 2 bases from J, the gap between germline ends came to 7 bases. This CDR3 contains 14 residues. CDR3 bases: TGCAGCGTTGAAGAGGGAGTGACTAATGAAAAACTGTTTTTT. It translates to CSVEEGVTNEKLFF.

This rearrangement joins TRBV24-1 to TRBJ2-3, with 10 bases identical to TRBD1. CDR1 KGHDR and CDR2 SFDVKD come from the germline V gene. After removal of 1 base from V and 6 bases from J, the junction contained 9 bases not matched to a gene. The CDR3 contains 17 residues. CDR3 loop: CATSDFGQGVFSDTQYF. The DNA for the CDR3 is TGTGCCACCAGTGATTTCGGACAGGGGGTCTTTTCGGATACGCAGTATTTT.

This clone was found once. V usage is TRBV7-2 and J usage is TRBJ2-1, with 10 bases identical to TRBD2. CDR1 is SGHTA, CDR2 FQGNSA, per germline. This CDR3 has 16 amino acids. Losses at the gene ends were 3 bases for V and 2 bases for J; bases not matched to a gene: 4. CDR3 in amino acids: CASSLKLAGTYNEQFF. Here the CDR3 DNA reads TGTGCCAGCAGCTTGAAACTAGCGGGGACCTACAATGAGCAGTTCTTC.

The chain couples TRBV28 to TRBJ1-2; possible D gene TRBD1, 5 bases. This CDR3 contains 12 residues. The V end lost 11 bases, the J end lost 3 bases, and 13 bases lay between the germline ends. CDR1 MDHEN and CDR2 SYDVKM come from the germline V gene. The CDR3, as DNA: TGTGCCGGCGGGGCCCTTTACTATGGCTACACCTTC. Its translation is CAGGALYYGYTF.

V is TRBV20-1 and J is TRBJ2-3; D remains unclear. The CDR3 covers 15 residues. The V gene lost 3 bases and the J gene lost 1 base, with 14 bases spanning the gap. Germline V lookup: CDR1 DFQATT, CDR2 SNEGSKA (reference sequence). The CDR3 here is CSASPSGRGTDTQYF. Written as DNA, the CDR3 is TGCAGTGCTAGTCCTTCGGGCAGAGGCACAGATACGCAGTATTTT.

This chain uses TRBV4-3 with TRBJ2-7; 9 bases are a match to TRBD1. There are 15 residues in the CDR3. Germline V gene lookup returns CDR1 LGHNA and CDR2 YSLEER. Trimming took 5 bases from V and 3 from J; bases not matched to a gene: 8. CDR3 amino acids: CASSGTGSGVYEQYF. The CDR3 nucleotides are TGCGCCAGCAGCGGGACAGGGTCTGGGGTCTACGAGCAGTACTTC.

This clone has just one count. The CDR3 region has the DNA TGTGCCAGCAGTCCGACCGGGACAGTTACCCAAGAGACCCAGTACTTC. Translating it yields CASSPTGTVTQETQYF. This chain connects TRBV6-6 to TRBJ2-5, with TRBD1 matching over 7 bases. The germline V gene encodes CDR1 MNHNY and CDR2 SVGAGI (reference sequence). J gave up 1 base and V 5 bases, and 10 bases lay outside the gene matches. The CDR3 is made up of 16 amino acids.

The CDR3 region has the DNA TGTGCCAGCTCAGGGCAGGACAGTCGGATAGCCAACGTCCTGACTTTC. Translating gives CASSGQDSRIANVLTF. The chain has TRBV18 and TRBJ2-6, with D possibly being TRBD1 (6 bases). CDR3 length equals 16 residues. Germline V gives CDR1 KGHSH, CDR2 LQKENI. Deletions cut 5 bases from V and 7 bases from J, with 18 bases between.